The 18 T cell receptor beta chains presented below share a single source sample, sequenced in a study of blood T cells in healthy people across ages. The authors ran a second PCR of about 6 to 11 cycles using a sample-barcoded 5' primer and a J-beta primer mix. TCRdb used MiXCR to reprocess the 5' RACE reads, holding one entry per CDR3 protein. The table has some 900,000 distinct CDR3 sequences, about 48% seen once. Sequences were obtained from blood. The origin of the receptors is a young man in good health.

This clonotype was seen a handful of times. The chain combines TRBV27 with TRBJ1-1; D is unclear. V shed 0 bases and J shed 10 bases, with 21 bases lying between them. The CDR3 has 16 residues. CDR1 is MNHEY and CDR2 is SMNVEV in the germline V gene (reference sequence). The CDR3 spells CASSLSLAQPLTGAFF. In DNA, the CDR3 is TGTGCCAGCAGTTTATCTCTGGCGCAGCCTCTCACGGGAGCTTTCTTT.

The chain uses TRBV6-2 or TRBV6-3 and TRBJ1-6; D remains unclear. Trimming cost V 8 bases and J 2 bases, with 13 bases left between them. The length of the CDR3 is 15 residues. Germline V gives CDR1 MNHEY, CDR2 SVGEGT. This chain's CDR3 is CASGRRTTYNSPLHF. CDR3 in DNA: TGTGCCAGCGGACGGAGGACGACCTATAATTCACCCCTCCACTTT.

The rearrangement links TRBV20-1 to TRBJ2-1, with TRBD2 matching 8 bases. This CDR3 spans 14 amino acids. Losses at the gene ends were 5 bases for V and 8 bases for J; bases not matched to a gene: 11. The V gene's germline CDR1 is DFQATT and CDR2 SNEGSKA (reference sequence). This CDR3 reads CSADPSGGLDEQFF. Written as DNA, the CDR3 is TGCAGTGCTGACCCATCGGGGGGGCTCGATGAGCAGTTCTTC.

This clonotype has a handful of counts. The chain combines TRBV4-3 with TRBJ1-2; 8 nucleotides align to TRBD1. Germline V lookup: CDR1 LGHNA, CDR2 YSLEER. This CDR3 region has 16 residues. V shed 1 base and J 4 bases; nucleotides not matched to a gene: 8. The CDR3 protein is CASSQAGQASSYGYTF. The CDR3 region has the DNA TGCGCCAGCAGCCAAGCGGGACAGGCTTCATCCTATGGCTACACCTTC.

This chain uses TRBV7-2 with TRBJ1-2; tentatively, D is TRBD1 (6 bases). The length of the CDR3 is 12 residues. Germline CDR1 and CDR2: SGHTA and FQGNSA. Between the trimmed V and J ends, which lost 1 base and 9 bases, there was a span of 9 bases. CDR3 amino acids: CASSLDRASYTF. The CDR3 coding sequence is TGTGCCAGCAGCTTAGACAGGGCAAGCTACACCTTC.

This clonotype was seen ten or more times. The CDR3 here is CAISENQLALMDTQYF. In DNA form, the CDR3 reads TGTGCCATCTCAGAAAACCAACTAGCGCTTATGGATACGCAGTATTTT. V gene TRBV10-3 combines with J gene TRBJ2-3, with 7 bases that match TRBD2. J lost 6 bases, V lost 8 bases, and 17 bases had no gene match. This CDR3 contains 16 residues. Germline CDR1 and CDR2: ENHRY and SYGVKD.

This clonotype was detected a few times. The rearrangement uses TRBV4-1 and TRBJ1-6; D is perhaps TRBD1 (5 bases). CDR1 MGHRA and CDR2 YSYEKL come from the germline V gene. Deletions cut 2 bases from V and 5 bases from J, with 10 bases between. The CDR3 sequence is 15 residues long. CDR3 protein: CASSQMGRDNSPLHF. The CDR3 coding sequence is TGCGCCAGCAGCCAAATGGGACGAGATAATTCACCCCTCCACTTT.

The rearrangement uses TRBV5-6 and TRBJ2-3; D call uncertain. Germline lookup yields CDR1 SGHDT and CDR2 YYEEEE. The CDR3 contains 12 residues. V lost 0 bases, J lost 10 bases, and 9 bases lay in between. The CDR3 loop reads CASSLVVGSQYF. For the CDR3, the DNA is TGTGCCAGCAGCTTGGTGGTGGGTTCGCAGTATTTT.

This clonotype was found a few times. The V and J genes are TRBV4-2 and TRBJ2-1; TRBD2 matches 13 bases. The CDR3 totals 22 residues. Germline trimming cut 3 bases from V and 2 bases from J; bases unmatched to any gene: 19. Germline CDR1 LGHNA, CDR2 YNFKEQ. CDR3 sequence (DNA): TGTGCCAGCAGCCAGCGGGGTGGGCGACCTACGACTAGCGGGGGGACCTACAATGAGCAGTTCTTC. The encoded protein is CASSQRGGRPTTSGGTYNEQFF.

The J gene is TRBJ2-1, the V gene TRBV6-2 or TRBV6-3; D not resolved. The V gene lost 7 bases and the J gene lost 4 bases, with 11 bases spanning the gap. The CDR3 extends over 13 amino acids. The germline V gene has CDR1 MNHEY and CDR2 SVGEGT. CDR3 in amino acids: CASTNTEYNEQFF. For the CDR3, the DNA is TGTGCCAGCACGAATACGGAATACAATGAGCAGTTCTTC.

This chain joins TRBV3-1 and TRBJ2-1, with 15 bases aligning to TRBD2. The CDR3 is 14 amino acids. Germline V lookup: CDR1 LGHDT, CDR2 YNNKEL (reference sequence). The junction had 6 bases not matched to a gene; V was cut back by 4 bases and J by 14 bases. CDR3: CASSLQGLAGGKFF. DNA for the CDR3: TGTGCCAGCAGCCTCCAGGGACTAGCGGGGGGCAAGTTCTTC.

This clonotype was recorded a few times. The rearrangement links TRBV2 to TRBJ2-1; TRBD2 is a possible D gene (7 bases). Germline assignment: CDR1 SNHLY and CDR2 FYNNEI. The CDR3 has 15 residues. The V end was cut by 8 bases, the J end by 3 bases, with 17 bases between. In DNA, the CDR3 is TGTGCCAGCCGTCCCTCGGGGGGCTTCTACAATGAGCAGTTCTTC. Translation: CASRPSGGFYNEQFF.

The chain employs TRBV5-1 and TRBJ1-1; D might be TRBD1 (5 bases). Germline V gives CDR1 SGHRS, CDR2 YFSETQ. The CDR3 loop spans 15 amino acids. Trimming shortened V by 0 bases and J by 0 bases, and 9 bases separated the two germline ends. CDR3: CASSLARGMNTEAFF. The DNA of the CDR3 is TGCGCCAGCAGCTTGGCCCGGGGCATGAACACTGAAGCTTTCTTT.

The chain employs TRBV12-3 or TRBV12-4 and TRBJ2-7; D possibly uses TRBD1 or TRBD2 (6 bases each). Trimming took 3 bases from V and 0 from J, leaving 12 bases between them. This CDR3 is built from 15 residues. The CDR3 is CASSFGGASSYEQYF. DNA of the CDR3: TGTGCCAGCAGTTTCGGGGGCGCGAGCTCCTACGAGCAGTACTTC.

The CDR3: CASSFTGGGFQETQYF. In DNA, the CDR3 is TGCGCCAGCAGCTTTACAGGCGGGGGTTTCCAAGAGACCCAGTACTTC. This rearrangement joins TRBV5-1 to TRBJ2-5; 7 nucleotides line up with TRBD2. This CDR3 is 16 amino acids long. V shed 2 bases and J 1 base; nucleotides not matched to a gene: 8. Germline V gene lookup returns CDR1 SGHRS and CDR2 YFSETQ.

V and J are TRBV6-2 or TRBV6-3 and TRBJ1-1; D gene uncertain. The CDR3 spans 14 residues. Germline V lookup: CDR1 MNHEY, CDR2 SVGEGT. With 6 bases removed from V and 0 bases from J, the gap between germline ends came to 11 bases. CDR3 sequence: CASSPLGMNTEAFF. The CDR3 nucleotides read TGTGCCAGCAGCCCACTTGGGATGAACACTGAAGCTTTCTTT.

This clonotype was found a few times. This sequence joins TRBV4-2 and TRBJ2-1; tentative D call: TRBD2 (7 bases). The CDR3 covers 13 residues. Trimming pared 0 bases from V and 9 bases from J, leaving 9 bases between. Germline V gives CDR1 LGHNA, CDR2 YNFKEQ. The CDR3 is CASSQEAGAEQFF. The CDR3 bases are TGTGCCAGCAGCCAAGAGGCGGGGGCTGAGCAGTTCTTC.

J is TRBJ2-3 and V is TRBV3-1; D not certain. CDR1 and CDR2 from the germline V gene are LGHDT and YNNKEL (reference sequence). The CDR3 is 14 residues long. V was pared by 0 bases and J by 4 bases, with 8 bases between. The CDR3 here is CASSQDSSPDTQYF. DNA of the CDR3: TGTGCCAGCAGCCAAGATAGCAGCCCAGATACGCAGTATTTT.